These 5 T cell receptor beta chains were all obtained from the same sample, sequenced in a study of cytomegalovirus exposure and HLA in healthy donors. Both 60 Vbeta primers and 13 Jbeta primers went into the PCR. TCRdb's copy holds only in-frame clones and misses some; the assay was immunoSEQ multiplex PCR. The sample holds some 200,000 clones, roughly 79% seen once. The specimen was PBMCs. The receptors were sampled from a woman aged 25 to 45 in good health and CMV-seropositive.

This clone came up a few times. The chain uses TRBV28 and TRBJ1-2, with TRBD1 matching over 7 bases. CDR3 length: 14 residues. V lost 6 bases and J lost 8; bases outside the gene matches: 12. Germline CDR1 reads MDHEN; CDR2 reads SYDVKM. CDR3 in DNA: TGTGCCAGCAGATACACAGGGGAACTGGGGGGCTACACCTTC. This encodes CASRYTGELGGYTF.

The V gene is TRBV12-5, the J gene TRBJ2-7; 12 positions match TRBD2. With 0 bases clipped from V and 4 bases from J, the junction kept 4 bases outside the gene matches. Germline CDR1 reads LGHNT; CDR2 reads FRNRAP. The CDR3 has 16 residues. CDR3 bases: TGTGCTAGTGGTTTGGTACTAGCGGGAGGTGATTACGAGCAGTACTTC. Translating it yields CASGLVLAGGDYEQYF.

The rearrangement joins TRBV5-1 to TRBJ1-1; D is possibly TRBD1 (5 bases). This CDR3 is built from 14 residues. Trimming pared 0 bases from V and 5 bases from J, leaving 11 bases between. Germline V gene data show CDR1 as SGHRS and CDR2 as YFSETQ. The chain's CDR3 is CASSLGTAGTEAFF. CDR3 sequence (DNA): TGCGCCAGCAGCTTGGGCACGGCAGGGACTGAAGCTTTCTTT.

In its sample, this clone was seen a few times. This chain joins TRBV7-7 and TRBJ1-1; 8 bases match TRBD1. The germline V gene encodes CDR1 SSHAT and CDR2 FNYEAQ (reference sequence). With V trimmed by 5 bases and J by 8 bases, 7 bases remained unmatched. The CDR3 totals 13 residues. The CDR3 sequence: CASSLKQGGEAFF. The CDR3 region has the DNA TGTGCCAGCAGCCTAAAACAGGGGGGAGAAGCTTTCTTT.

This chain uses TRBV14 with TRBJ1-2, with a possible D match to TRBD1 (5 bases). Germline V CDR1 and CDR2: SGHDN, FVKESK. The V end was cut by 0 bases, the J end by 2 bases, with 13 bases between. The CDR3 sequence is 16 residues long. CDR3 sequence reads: CASSQDRAGWNYGYTF. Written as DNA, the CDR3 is TGTGCCAGCAGCCAAGATCGGGCAGGGTGGAACTATGGCTACACCTTC.